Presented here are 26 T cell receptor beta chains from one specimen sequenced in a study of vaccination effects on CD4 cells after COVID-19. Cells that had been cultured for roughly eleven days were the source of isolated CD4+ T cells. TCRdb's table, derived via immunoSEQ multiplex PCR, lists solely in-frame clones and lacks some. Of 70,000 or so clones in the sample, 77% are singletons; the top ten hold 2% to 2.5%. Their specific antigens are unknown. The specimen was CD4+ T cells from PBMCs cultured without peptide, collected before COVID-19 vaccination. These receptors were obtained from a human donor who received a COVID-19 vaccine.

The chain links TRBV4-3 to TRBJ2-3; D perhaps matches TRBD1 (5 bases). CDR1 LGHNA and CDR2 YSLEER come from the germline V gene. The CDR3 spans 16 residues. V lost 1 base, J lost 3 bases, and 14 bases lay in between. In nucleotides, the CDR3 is TGCGCCAGCAGCCAAGTTAAGGCCAGGGTGACAGATACGCAGTATTTT. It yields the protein CASSQVKARVTDTQYF.

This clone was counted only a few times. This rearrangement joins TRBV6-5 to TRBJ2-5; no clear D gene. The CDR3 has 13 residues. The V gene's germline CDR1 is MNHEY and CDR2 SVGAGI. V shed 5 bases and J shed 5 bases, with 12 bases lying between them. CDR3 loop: CASSRSWGETQYF. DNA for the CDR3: TGTGCCAGCAGTCGGTCTTGGGGTGAGACCCAGTACTTC.

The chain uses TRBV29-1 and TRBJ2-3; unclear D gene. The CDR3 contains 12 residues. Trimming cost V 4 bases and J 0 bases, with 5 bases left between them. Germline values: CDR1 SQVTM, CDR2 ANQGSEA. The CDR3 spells CSVVISTDTQYF. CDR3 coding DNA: TGCAGCGTTGTAATTAGCACAGATACGCAGTATTTT.

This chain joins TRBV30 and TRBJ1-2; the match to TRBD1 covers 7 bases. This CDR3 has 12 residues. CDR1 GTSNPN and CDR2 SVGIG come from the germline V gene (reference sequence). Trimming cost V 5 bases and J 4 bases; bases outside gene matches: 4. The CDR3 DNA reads TGTGCCTGGGGGACAGACGTCTATGGCTACACCTTC. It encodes CAWGTDVYGYTF.

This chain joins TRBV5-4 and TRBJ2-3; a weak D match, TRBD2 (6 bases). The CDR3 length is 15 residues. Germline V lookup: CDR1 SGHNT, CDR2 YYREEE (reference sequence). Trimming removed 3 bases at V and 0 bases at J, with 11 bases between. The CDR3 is CASSSGRTSTDTQYF. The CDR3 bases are TGTGCCAGCAGCTCGGGGAGGACAAGCACAGATACGCAGTATTTT.

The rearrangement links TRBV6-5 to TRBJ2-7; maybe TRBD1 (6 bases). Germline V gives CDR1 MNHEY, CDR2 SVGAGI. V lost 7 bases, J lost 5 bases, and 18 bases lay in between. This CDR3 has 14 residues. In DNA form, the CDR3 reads TGTGCCAGCAAGGTAGGTCCAGGGGTCCACGAGCAGTACGTC. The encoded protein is CASKVGPGVHEQYV.

In DNA form, the CDR3 reads TGTGCCAGCAGTTTCAACAGGGAAACCTTCTACACTGAAGCTTTCTTT. Amino acid sequence: CASSFNRETFYTEAFF. The rearrangement joins TRBV6-2 or TRBV6-3 to TRBJ1-1; weak D call: TRBD1 (6 bases). Germline CDR1 and CDR2: MNHEY and SVGEGT. V was shortened by 4 bases and J by 3 bases, with 18 bases between the two germline ends. The CDR3 has 16 residues.

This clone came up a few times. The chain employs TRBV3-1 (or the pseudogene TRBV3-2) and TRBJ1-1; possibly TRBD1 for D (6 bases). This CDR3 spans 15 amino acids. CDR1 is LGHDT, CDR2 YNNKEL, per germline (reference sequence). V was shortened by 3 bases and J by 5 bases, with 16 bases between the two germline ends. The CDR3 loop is CASSQALRGLTEAFF. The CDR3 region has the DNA TGTGCCAGCAGCCAGGCCCTCAGGGGCTTGACTGAAGCTTTCTTT.

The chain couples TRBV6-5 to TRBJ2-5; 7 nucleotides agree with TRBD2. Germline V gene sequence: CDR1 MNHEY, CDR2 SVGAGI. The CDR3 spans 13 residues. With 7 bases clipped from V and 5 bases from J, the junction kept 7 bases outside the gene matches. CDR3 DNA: TGTGCCAGCACCAGAGGAGCGGGGGAGACCCAGTACTTC. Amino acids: CASTRGAGETQYF.

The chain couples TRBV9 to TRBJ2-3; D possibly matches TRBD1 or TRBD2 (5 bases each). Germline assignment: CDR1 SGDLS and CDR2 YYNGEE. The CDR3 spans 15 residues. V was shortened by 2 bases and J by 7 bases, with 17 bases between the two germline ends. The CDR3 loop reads CASSVGVEVTNTQYF. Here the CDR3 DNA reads TGTGCCAGCAGCGTGGGGGTTGAGGTGACGAATACGCAGTATTTT.

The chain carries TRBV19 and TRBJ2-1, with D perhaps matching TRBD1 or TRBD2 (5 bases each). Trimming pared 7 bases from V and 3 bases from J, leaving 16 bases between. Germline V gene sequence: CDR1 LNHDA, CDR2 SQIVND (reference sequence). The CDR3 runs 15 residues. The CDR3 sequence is CASTPGTSYYNEQFF. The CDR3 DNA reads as TGTGCCAGTACCCCCGGGACCTCCTACTACAATGAGCAGTTCTTC.

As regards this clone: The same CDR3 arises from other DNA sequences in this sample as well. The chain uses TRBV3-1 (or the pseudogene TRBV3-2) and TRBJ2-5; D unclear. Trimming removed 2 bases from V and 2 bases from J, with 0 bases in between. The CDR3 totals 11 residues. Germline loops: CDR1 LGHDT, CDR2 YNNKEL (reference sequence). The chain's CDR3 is CASSQQETQYF. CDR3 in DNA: TGTGCCAGCAGCCAACAAGAGACCCAGTACTTC.

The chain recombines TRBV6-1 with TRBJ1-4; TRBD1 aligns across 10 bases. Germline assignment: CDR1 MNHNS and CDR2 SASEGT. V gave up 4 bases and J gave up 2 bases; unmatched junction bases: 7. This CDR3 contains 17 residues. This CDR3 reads CASSGDRGPRTNEKLFF. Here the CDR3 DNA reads TGTGCCAGCAGTGGTGACAGGGGGCCTAGGACTAATGAAAAACTGTTTTTT.

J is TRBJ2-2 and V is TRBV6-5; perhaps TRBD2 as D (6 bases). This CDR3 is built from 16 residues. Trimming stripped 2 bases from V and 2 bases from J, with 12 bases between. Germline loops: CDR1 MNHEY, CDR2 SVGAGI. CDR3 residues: CASSYQVAANTGELFF. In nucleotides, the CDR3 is TGTGCCAGCAGTTACCAAGTAGCGGCCAACACCGGGGAGCTGTTTTTT.

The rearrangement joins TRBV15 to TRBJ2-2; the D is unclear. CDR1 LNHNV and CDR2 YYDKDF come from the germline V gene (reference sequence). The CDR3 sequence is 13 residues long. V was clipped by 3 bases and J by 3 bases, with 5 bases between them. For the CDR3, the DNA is TGTGCCACCAGCAGCCGACACACCGGGGAGCTGTTTTTT. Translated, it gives CATSSRHTGELFF.

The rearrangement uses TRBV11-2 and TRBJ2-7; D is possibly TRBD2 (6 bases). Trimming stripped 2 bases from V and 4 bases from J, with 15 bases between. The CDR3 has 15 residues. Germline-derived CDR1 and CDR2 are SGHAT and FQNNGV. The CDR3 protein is CASSLSTGGRYEQYV. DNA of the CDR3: TGTGCCAGCAGCTTATCAACCGGGGGACGATACGAGCAGTACGTC.

This CDR3 is CASRGMMVVLMGIQYF. CDR3 DNA: TGTGCCAGCAGGGGCATGATGGTTGTGCTTATGGGAATTCAGTACTTC. V gene TRBV6-4 combines with J gene TRBJ2-4; D gene unclear. The V gene lost 6 bases and the J gene lost 10 bases, with 25 bases spanning the gap. This CDR3 region has 16 residues. Germline V gene lookup returns CDR1 MRHNA and CDR2 SNTAGT.

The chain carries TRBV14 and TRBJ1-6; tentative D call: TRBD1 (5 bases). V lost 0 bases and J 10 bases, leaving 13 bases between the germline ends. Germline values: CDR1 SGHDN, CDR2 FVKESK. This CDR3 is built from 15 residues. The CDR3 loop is CASSQDLQGQSPLHF. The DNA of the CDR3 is TGTGCCAGCAGCCAAGATCTCCAGGGCCAGTCACCCCTCCACTTT.

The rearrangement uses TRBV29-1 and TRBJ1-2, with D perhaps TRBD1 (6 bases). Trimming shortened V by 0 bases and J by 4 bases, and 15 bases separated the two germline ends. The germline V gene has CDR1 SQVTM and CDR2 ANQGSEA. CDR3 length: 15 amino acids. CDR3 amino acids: CSVEDLGRGGYGYTF. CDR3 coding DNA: TGCAGCGTTGAAGATCTTGGCAGGGGCGGCTATGGCTACACCTTC.

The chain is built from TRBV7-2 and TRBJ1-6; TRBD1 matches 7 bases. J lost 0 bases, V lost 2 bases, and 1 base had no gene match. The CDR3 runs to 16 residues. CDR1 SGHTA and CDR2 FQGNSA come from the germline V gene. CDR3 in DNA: TGTGCCAGCAGCTTACGGGACAGCTCCTATAATTCACCCCTCCACTTT. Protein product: CASSLRDSSYNSPLHF.

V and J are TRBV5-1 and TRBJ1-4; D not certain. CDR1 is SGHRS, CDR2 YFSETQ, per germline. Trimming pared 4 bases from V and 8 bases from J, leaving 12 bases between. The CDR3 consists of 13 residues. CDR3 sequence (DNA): TGCGCCAGCAGCCGAGAGGGAGGAGAAAAACTGTTTTTT. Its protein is CASSREGGEKLFF.

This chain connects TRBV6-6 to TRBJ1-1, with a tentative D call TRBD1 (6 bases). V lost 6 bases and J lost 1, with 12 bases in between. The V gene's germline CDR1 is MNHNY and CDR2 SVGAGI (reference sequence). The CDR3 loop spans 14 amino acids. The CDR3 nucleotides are TGTGCCAGCAGCCGGGACACCTGGAACACTGAAGCTTTCTTT. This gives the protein CASSRDTWNTEAFF.

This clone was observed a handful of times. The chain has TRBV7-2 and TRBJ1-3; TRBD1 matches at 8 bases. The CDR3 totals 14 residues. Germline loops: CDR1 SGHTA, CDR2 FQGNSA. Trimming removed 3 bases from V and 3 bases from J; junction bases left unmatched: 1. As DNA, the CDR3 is TGTGCCAGCAGCTTTGGACAGGGTGGAAACACCATATATTTT. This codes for CASSFGQGGNTIYF.

DNA for the CDR3: TGTGCCAGCAGCTCAACTGGGGCAGGATACTCCTACGAGCAGTACGTC. It yields the protein CASSSTGAGYSYEQYV. This chain uses TRBV7-9 with TRBJ2-7; perhaps TRBD1 as D (5 bases). Trimming shortened V by 4 bases and J by 0 bases, and 16 bases separated the two germline ends. The CDR3 length is 16 residues. CDR1 is SEHNR and CDR2 is FQNEAQ in the germline V gene (reference sequence).

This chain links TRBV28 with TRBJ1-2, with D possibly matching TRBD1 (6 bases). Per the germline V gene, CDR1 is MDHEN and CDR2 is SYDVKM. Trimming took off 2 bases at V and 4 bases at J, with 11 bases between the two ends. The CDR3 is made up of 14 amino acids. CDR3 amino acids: CASSLGTGLYGYTF. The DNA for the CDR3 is TGTGCCAGCAGTTTAGGCACAGGGCTCTATGGCTACACCTTC.

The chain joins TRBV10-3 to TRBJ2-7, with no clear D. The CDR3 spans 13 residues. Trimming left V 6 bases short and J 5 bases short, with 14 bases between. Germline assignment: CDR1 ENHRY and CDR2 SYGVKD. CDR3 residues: CAISASGEDEQYV. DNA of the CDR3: TGTGCCATCAGCGCATCAGGAGAGGACGAGCAGTACGTC.